This T cell receptor beta chain is from a study of control samples from healthy donors and cancer patients. Clones were sequenced by immunoSEQ multiplex PCR, and TCRdb holds only the in-frame ones, with some missing. The data show 120,000 or so clones, roughly 92% seen once. V dropped 1 base and J dropped 8; count of bases not matched to a gene: 4. The CDR3 loop spans 15 amino acids. The germline V gene encodes CDR1 LGHDT and CDR2 YNNKEL (reference sequence). This chain uses TRBV3-1 (or the pseudogene TRBV3-2) with TRBJ2-1; 11 bases map to TRBD1. The specimen was PBMCs. The TCR comes from a man of 80 years or more with head and neck cancer. The CDR3 is CASSQAGQGADEQFF. In DNA, the CDR3 is TGTGCCAGCAGCCAAGCAGGACAGGGGGCCGATGAGCAGTTCTTC.